Reported below is one T cell receptor beta chain. Using immunoSEQ multiplex PCR, the repertoire was profiled, and TCRdb retains in-frame clones only, with some absent. The sample holds roughly 91,000 clones, roughly 90% seen once. The sample comes from a study of OX40 agonist ivuxolimab in advanced cancers. As for the study in general: Ivuxolimab was delivered to patients intravenously every 2 weeks at doses spanning 0.01 to 10 mg/kg.

Germline V gene lookup returns CDR1 ENHRY and CDR2 SYGVKD. The CDR3 runs 13 residues. V shed 5 bases and J shed 4 bases, with 10 bases lying between them. Sequences were derived from CD4+ or CD8+ T cells sorted from blood, sampled in a trial of the OX40 agonist ivuxolimab. The genes are TRBV10-3 and TRBJ2-3; possibly TRBD2 for D (5 bases). This clonotype was obtained from an adult with an advanced solid tumor such as melanoma, head and neck, liver or kidney cancer. The CDR3 DNA reads as TGTGCCATCAGTCGGGGAGCGGCAGATACGCAGTATTTT. Residues: CAISRGAADTQYF.